This TCR beta chain is from a study of cytomegalovirus exposure and HLA in healthy donors. Study-level findings and limits: Later analysis identified some 16,000 TCR beta sequences associated with HLA alleles, using a false discovery rate threshold of 0.05. Data from an earlier analysis indicated that most TCR beta V segments were productive either about 87% or about 30% of the time.

Whereas donors were nominally healthy upon sampling, unrecorded immune exposures were probable. The CDR3 is made up of 15 amino acids. Germline lookup yields CDR1 MNHEY and CDR2 SVGAGI. V shed 2 bases and J 1 base; nucleotides not matched to a gene: 4. Use of 60 Vbeta and 13 Jbeta primers characterized the PCR. Clones were sequenced by immunoSEQ multiplex PCR, and TCRdb holds only the in-frame ones, with some missing. This sample contains approximately 140,000 clones. Concerning this clone itself: Its cognate antigen is unknown.

The J gene is TRBJ2-7, the V gene TRBV6-5; TRBD1 matches at 8 bases. The clonotype comes from a man aged 35-49 years in good health and CMV-seronegative. The sequenced sample was PBMCs. CDR3 bases: TGTGCCAGCAGTTACACCGGACAGGGATCCTACGAGCAGTACTTC. Residues: CASSYTGQGSYEQYF.